The present entry profiles one T cell receptor (beta chain) with its context. As yet, its antigen is unknown. The germline V and J ends were trimmed by 7 bases and 3 bases, with 9 bases remaining between them. The CDR3 has 12 residues. Germline V gives CDR1 SNHLY, CDR2 FYNNEI. These data originate in a study of CD8 T cells in Susac syndrome. Looking at the study overall: The Susac syndrome patients that were sequenced included 5 or 6 with active disease and fewer than 10 in remission.

Study observations and caveats: Regarding the TCR sequencing and HLA analysis, the study admitted that a relatively small number of individuals were involved.

RNA, at about 0.45 to 1 ug, was reverse transcribed with random hexamers. TCRdb passed the immunoSEQ multiplex PCR reads through MiXCR, listing each CDR3 protein once. This sample carries approximately 190,000 distinct CDR3 sequences, roughly 90% of them seen once, and the ten largest clones take 0.087%. The Susac syndrome patients fit the recently defined diagnostic criteria for definite or probable disease. The sample taken for sequencing was CD4+ T cells from PBMCs. This rearrangement joins TRBV2 to TRBJ2-5, with D tentatively TRBD1 (6 bases). The receptor was derived from a human donor with Susac syndrome. The CDR3, as DNA: TGTGCCAGCACCGGACAGAAAGAGACCCAGTACTTC. It translates to CASTGQKETQYF.